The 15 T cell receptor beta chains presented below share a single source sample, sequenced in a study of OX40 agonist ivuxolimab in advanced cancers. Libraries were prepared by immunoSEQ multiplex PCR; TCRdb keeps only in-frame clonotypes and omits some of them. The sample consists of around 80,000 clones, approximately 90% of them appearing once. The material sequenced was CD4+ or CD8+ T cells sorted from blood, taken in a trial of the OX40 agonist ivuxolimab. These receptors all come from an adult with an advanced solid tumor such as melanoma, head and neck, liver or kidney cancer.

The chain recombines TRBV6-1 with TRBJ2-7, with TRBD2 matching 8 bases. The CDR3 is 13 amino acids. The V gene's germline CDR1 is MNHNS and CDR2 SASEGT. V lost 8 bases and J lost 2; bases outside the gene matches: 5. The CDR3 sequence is CASVPGLAYEQYF. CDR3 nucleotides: TGTGCCAGCGTCCCGGGACTAGCCTACGAGCAGTACTTC.

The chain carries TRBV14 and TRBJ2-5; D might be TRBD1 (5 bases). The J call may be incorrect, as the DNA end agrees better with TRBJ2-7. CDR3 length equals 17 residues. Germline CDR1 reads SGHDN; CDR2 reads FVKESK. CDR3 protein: CASSQDVSPGYTYEQYF. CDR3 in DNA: TGTGCCAGCAGCCAAGATGTCAGCCCAGGGTATACCTACGAGCAGTACTTC.

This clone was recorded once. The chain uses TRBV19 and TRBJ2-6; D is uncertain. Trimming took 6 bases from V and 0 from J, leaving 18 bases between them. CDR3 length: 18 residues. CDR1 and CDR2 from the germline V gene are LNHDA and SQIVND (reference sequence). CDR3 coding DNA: TGTGCCAGTAGAAACCGGTGGAGTTCCCTCTCTGGGGCCAACGTCCTGACTTTC. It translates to CASRNRWSSLSGANVLTF.

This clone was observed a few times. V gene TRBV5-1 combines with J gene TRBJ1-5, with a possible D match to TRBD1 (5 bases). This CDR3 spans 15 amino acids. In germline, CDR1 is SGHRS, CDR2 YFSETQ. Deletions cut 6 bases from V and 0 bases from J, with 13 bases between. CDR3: CASKEQVNSNQPQHF. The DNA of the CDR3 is TGCGCCAGCAAGGAACAGGTTAATAGCAATCAGCCCCAGCATTTT.

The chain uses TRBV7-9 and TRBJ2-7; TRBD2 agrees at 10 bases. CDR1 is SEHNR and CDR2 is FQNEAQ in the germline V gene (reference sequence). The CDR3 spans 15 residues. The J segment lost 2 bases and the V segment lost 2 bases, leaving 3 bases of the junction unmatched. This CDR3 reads CASSLILAGTYEQYF. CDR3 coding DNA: TGTGCCAGCAGCTTAATACTAGCGGGAACCTACGAGCAGTACTTC.

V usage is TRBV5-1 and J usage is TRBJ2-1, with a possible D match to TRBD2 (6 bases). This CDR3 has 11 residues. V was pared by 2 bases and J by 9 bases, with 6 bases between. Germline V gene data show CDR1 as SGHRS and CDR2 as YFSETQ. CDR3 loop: CASSFGGEQFF. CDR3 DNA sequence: TGCGCCAGCAGCTTCGGGGGTGAGCAGTTCTTC.

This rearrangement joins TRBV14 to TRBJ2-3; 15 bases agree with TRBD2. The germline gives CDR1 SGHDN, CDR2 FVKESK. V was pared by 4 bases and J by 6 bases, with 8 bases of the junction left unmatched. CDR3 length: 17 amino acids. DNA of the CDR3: TGTGCCAGCAGCCTACCGGGACTAGCGGGAGGAAAGGATACGCAGTATTTT. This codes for CASSLPGLAGGKDTQYF.

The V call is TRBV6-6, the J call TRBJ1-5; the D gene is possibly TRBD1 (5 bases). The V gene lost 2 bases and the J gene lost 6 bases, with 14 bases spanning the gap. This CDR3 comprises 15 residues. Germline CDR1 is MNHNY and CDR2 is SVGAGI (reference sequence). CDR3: CASSYGSPGLQPQHF. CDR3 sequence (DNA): TGTGCCAGCAGTTACGGCTCCCCAGGGCTTCAGCCCCAGCATTTT.

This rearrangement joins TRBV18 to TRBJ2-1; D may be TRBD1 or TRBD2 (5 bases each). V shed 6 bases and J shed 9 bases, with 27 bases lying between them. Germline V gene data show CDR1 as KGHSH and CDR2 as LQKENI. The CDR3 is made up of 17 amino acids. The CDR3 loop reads CASSFLHGAGPGIEQFF. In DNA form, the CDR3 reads TGTGCCAGCTCCTTCCTCCATGGGGCAGGGCCGGGGATTGAGCAGTTCTTC.

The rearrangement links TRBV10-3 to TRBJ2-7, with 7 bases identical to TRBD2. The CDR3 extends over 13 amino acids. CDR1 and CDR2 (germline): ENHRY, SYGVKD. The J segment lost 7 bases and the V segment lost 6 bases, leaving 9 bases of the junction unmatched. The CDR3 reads CAIRETSGEEQYF. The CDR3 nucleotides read TGTGCCATCAGAGAGACAAGCGGGGAGGAGCAGTACTTC.

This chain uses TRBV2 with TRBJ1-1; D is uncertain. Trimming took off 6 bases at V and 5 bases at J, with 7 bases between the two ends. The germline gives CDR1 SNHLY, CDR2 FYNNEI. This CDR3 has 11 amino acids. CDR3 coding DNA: TGTGCCAGCAGACCCGAGACTGAAGCTTTCTTT. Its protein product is CASRPETEAFF.

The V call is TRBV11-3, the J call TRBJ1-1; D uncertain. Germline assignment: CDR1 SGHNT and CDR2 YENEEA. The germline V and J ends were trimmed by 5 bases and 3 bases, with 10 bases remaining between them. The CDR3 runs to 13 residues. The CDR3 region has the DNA TGTGCCAGCAGCCAGACCAGAGACACTGAAGCTTTCTTT. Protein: CASSQTRDTEAFF.

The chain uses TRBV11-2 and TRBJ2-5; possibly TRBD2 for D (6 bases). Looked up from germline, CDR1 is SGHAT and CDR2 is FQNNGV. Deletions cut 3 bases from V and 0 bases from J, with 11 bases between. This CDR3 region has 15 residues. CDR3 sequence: CASSLTAGNQETQYF. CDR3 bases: TGTGCCAGCAGCTTGACGGCGGGGAACCAAGAGACCCAGTACTTC.

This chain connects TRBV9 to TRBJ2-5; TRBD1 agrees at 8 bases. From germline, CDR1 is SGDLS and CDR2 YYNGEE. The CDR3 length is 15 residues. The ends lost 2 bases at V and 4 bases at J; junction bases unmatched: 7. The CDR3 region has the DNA TGTGCCAGCAGCGTTTCCGGGACAGGAGGAGAGACCCAGTACTTC. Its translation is CASSVSGTGGETQYF.

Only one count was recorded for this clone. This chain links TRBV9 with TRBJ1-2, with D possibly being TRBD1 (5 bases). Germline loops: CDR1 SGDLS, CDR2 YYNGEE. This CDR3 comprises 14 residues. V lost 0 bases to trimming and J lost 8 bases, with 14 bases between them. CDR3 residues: CASSVASGRNGYTF. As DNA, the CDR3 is TGTGCCAGCAGCGTAGCTTCGGGACGTAACGGCTACACCTTC.